The clone carrying this TCR beta chain came up a few times. Its antigen is still unknown. The data were obtained in a study of vaccination and CD4 T cells after COVID-19. Sample time point: late sampling 161 to 241 days after vaccination in a few convalescent patients. As to treatment: approximately 9-day PBMC culture with coronavirus spike peptide pools or control peptides (ViraFEST assay). The Oncomine TCR Beta short-read assay was applied to DNA of cultured CD4+ T cells. TCRdb reprocessed the PCR reads with MiXCR, giving one entry per CDR3 protein. Of around 15,000 distinct CDR3 sequences listed, roughly 50% are singletons. Germline loops: CDR1 SGHTA, CDR2 FQGTGA. The V end was cut by 4 bases, the J end by 3 bases, with 16 bases between. CDR3 length equals 15 residues.

This receptor was identified in a human donor who had recovered from COVID-19. The starting material was CD4+ T cells from blood, cultured in vitro, obtained about 7 months after SARS-CoV-2 vaccination. The chain recombines TRBV7-3 with TRBJ2-7, with a tentative D call TRBD1 (6 bases). DNA for the CDR3: TGTGCCAGCAGCTCAACCCCCGGGACATACTACGAGCAGTACTTC. Residues: CASSSTPGTYYEQYF.